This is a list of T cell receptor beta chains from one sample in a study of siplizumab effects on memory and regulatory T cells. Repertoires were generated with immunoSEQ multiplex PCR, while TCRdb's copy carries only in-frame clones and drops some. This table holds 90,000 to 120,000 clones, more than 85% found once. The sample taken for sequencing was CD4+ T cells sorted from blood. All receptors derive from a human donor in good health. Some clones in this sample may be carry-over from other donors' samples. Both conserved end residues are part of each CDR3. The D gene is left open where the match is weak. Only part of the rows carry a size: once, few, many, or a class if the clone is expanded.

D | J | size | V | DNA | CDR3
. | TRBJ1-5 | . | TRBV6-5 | TGTGCCAGCAACTCCTCCTACCCGGGGCATCAGCCCCAGCATTTT | CASNSSYPGHQPQHF
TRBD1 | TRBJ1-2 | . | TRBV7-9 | TGTGCCAGCAGCGTCCAGGGGGGTGGCTACACCTTC | CASSVQGGGYTF
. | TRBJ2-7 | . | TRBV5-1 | TGCGCCAGCAGCTCGTCGGACTTCGGGCATTACGAGCAGTACTTC | CASSSSDFGHYEQYF
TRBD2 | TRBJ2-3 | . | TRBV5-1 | TGCGCCAGCAGCTTTAGAGCGGGAGAAACAGATACGCAGTATTTT | CASSFRAGETDTQYF
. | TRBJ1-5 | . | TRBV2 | TGTGCCAGCAGTGAAGAGGTAGGAGGCAATCAGCCCCAGCATTTT | CASSEEVGGNQPQHF
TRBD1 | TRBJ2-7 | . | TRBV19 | TGTGCCACCTCGGACAGGACTCAGTCCTACGAGCAGTACTTC | CATSDRTQSYEQYF
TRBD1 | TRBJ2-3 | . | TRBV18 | TGTGCCAGCTCACCGACAGGGGCGGGCACAGATACGCAGTATTTT | CASSPTGAGTDTQYF
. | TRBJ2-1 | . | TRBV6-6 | TGTGCCAGCAGTTACCCGGGACCAAAAGGGGATGAGCAGTTCTTC | CASSYPGPKGDEQFF
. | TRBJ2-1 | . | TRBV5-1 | TGCGCCAGCAGCTTGGTTATGGGGACCTACAATGAGCAGTTCTTC | CASSLVMGTYNEQFF
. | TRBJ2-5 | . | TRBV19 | TGTGCCAGTAGCCAAGGGGGTGGACAAGAGACCCAGTACTTC | CASSQGGGQETQYF
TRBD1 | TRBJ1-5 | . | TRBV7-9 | TGTGCCAGCAGCCCTATACTCTTGACAGGGCGCAATCAGCCCCAGCATTTT | CASSPILLTGRNQPQHF
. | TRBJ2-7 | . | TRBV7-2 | TGTGCCAGCAGCTTAGGGAGGGCCTACGAGCAGTACTTC | CASSLGRAYEQYF
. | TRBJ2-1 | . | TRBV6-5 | TGTGCCAGCAGTGACACTCCCTCCTACAATGAGCAGTTCTTC | CASSDTPSYNEQFF
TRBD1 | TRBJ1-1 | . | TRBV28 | TGTGCCAGCAGTTTATCCAGGGGGGTACCGGACACTGAAGCTTTCTTT | CASSLSRGVPDTEAFF
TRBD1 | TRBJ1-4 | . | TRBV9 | TGTGCCAGCAGCGAGAGAGGTCAGGACAGGATTAATGAAAAACTGTTTTTT | CASSERGQDRINEKLFF
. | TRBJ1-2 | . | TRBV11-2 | TGTGCCAGCAGCTCTCTGACAAAAAACTATGGCTACACCTTC | CASSSLTKNYGYTF
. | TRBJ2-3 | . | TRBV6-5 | TGTGCCAGCAGTTACAACCTAGCGACTAGCACAGATACGCAGTATTTT | CASSYNLATSTDTQYF
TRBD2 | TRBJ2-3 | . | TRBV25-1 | TGTGCCAGCAGTGATCCGAGAGCGAGCGGGAATCAGAATACGCAGTATTTT | CASSDPRASGNQNTQYF
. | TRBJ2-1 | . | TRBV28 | TGTGCCAGCCGAACAACGGTTTCCAATGAGCAGTTCTTC | CASRTTVSNEQFF
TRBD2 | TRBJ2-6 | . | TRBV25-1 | TGTGCCAGCAGCGTAGCGGGAGCCTCTGGGGCCAACGTCCTGACTTTC | CASSVAGASGANVLTF
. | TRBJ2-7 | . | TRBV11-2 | TGTGCCAGCAGCTTAGTCCTAGCCGTGAGCTCCTACGAGCAGTACTTC | CASSLVLAVSSYEQYF
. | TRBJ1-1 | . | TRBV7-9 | TGTGCCAGCAGCTTAGCGGCCGGGCCAAACCCCGCTGAAGCTTTCTTT | CASSLAAGPNPAEAFF
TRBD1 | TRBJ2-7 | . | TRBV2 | TGTGCCAGCATTGGGACAGGGGGCTTGGACGGGAGACCCGACGAGCAGTACTTC | CASIGTGGLDGRPDEQYF
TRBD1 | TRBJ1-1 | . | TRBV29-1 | TGCAGCGTTGGAGTAGGGGGCGGTATCACTGAAGCTTTCTTT | CSVGVGGGITEAFF
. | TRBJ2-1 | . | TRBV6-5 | TGTGCCAGCAGCCCCCGGTGGAGCTCCTACAATGAGCAGTTCTTC | CASSPRWSSYNEQFF
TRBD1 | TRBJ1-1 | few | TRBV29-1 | TGCAGCGGCGTAAACAGGGGTTCAGCTTTCTTT | CSGVNRGSAFF
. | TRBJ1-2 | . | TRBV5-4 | TGTGCCAGCAGCTTGGGGGCAGCCTCCTATGGCTACACCTTC | CASSLGAASYGYTF
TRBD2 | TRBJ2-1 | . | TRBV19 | TGTGCCAGTAGTAAGCGGGAGATCTACAATGAGCAGTTCTTC | CASSKREIYNEQFF
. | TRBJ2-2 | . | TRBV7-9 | TGTGCCAGCAGCCCCCAGGGAACCGGGGAGCTGTTTTTT | CASSPQGTGELFF
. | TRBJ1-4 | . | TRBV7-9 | TGTGCCAGCAGCGCCAGCGGCGGAAAACTGTTTTTT | CASSASGGKLFF
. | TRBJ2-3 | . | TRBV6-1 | TGTGCCAGCAGTGAGTGGAAGGGGCACAACACAGATACGCAGTATTTT | CASSEWKGHNTDTQYF